The count of the clone carrying this T cell receptor beta chain is one. Its target is not known. This sequence may be a read error, since a much larger clone differs from it by one base. The data are from a study of T cells in Graves' hyperthyroidism and ophthalmopathy. Authors of the study amplified TCR beta CDR3 regions from RNA transcripts. The study used the HTBI primer set for a first-round RT-PCR of the TCR CDR3. TCRdb reanalysed the multiplex PCR reads using MiXCR and keeps one entry per CDR3 protein. This sample has about 640,000 distinct CDR3 sequences, with 20% found just once. Each diagnosis drew on symptoms, thyroxine, TRAb, thyroid ultrasound and orbital computed tomography findings. General study findings and limits: Most thyroid clonotypes expanded above 0.001 were also detected in blood. A model using 13 V-J features told ophthalmopathy apart from stable hyperthyroidism.

Sequencing was performed on blood. The clonotype comes from a man in his thirties or forties with Graves' ophthalmopathy.

The CDR3 sequence: CASRVLAAAYNEQYF. DNA for the CDR3: TGCGCCAGCAGAGTTCTAGCGGCTGCCTACAATGAGCAGTACTTC. The gene calls are TRBV5-1 and TRBJ2-1; 7 positions match TRBD2. TRBJ2-7 matches the DNA end more closely, so the J call is doubtful. Germline-derived CDR1 and CDR2 are SGHRS and YFSETQ. The CDR3 has 15 residues.